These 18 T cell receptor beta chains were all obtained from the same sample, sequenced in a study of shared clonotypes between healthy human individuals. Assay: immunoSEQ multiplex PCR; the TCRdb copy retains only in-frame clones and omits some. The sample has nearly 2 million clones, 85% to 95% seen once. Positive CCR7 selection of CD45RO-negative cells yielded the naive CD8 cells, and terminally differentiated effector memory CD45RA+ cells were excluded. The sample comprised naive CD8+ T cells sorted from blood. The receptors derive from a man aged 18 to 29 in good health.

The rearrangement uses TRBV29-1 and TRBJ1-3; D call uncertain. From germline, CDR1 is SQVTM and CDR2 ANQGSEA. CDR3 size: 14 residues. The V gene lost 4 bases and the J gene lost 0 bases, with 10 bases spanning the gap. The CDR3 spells CSVVGTSSGNTIYF. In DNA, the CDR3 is TGCAGCGTTGTTGGAACCTCCTCTGGAAACACCATATATTTT.

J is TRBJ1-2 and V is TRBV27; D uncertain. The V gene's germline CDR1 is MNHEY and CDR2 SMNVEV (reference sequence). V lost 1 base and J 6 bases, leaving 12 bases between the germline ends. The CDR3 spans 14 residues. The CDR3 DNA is TGTGCCAGCAGTTTATTCCCCGGGAAGGATGGCTACACCTTC. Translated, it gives CASSLFPGKDGYTF.

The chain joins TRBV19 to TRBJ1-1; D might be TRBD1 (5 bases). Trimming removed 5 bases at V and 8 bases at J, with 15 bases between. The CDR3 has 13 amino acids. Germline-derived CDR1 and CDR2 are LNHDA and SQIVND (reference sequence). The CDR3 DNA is TGTGCCAGTAGTGATTCCTGGGGGAAAGAAGCTTTCTTT. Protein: CASSDSWGKEAFF.

In DNA, the CDR3 is TGTGCCAGCAGCTTAGATCCGGTCTGGGCGGGAGCGACCCCCGGGCCCGAGCAGTACTTC. Translated, it gives CASSLDPVWAGATPGPEQYF. This chain links TRBV11-3 with TRBJ2-7; 7 nucleotides agree with TRBD2. Germline V gives CDR1 SGHNT, CDR2 YENEEA. V shed 0 bases, J shed 6 bases, and the junction held 23 bases outside the gene matches. The CDR3 runs 20 residues.

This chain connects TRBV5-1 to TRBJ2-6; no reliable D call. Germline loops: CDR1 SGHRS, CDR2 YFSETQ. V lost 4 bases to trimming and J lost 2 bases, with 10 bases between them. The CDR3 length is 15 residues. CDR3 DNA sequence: TGCGCCAGCAGCCCAGACTTGGCTGGGGCCAACGTCCTGACTTTC. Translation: CASSPDLAGANVLTF.

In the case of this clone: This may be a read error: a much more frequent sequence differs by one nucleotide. The CDR3 loop is CASSWGGNTEAFF. The DNA for the CDR3 is TGTGCCAGCAGCTGGGGGGGGAACACTGAAGCTTTCTTT. This chain connects TRBV7-2 to TRBJ1-1; D perhaps matches TRBD1 (5 bases). Germline V CDR1 and CDR2: SGHTA, FQGNSA. The CDR3 contains 13 residues. The V end was cut by 4 bases, the J end by 1 base, with 7 bases between.

The CDR3 nucleotides read TGTGCCTGGAGACGACCCGGGGATACGCAGTATTTT. Its protein product is CAWRRPGDTQYF. This rearrangement joins TRBV30 to TRBJ2-3; D is unresolved. Trimming shortened V by 3 bases and J by 6 bases, and 10 bases separated the two germline ends. The CDR3 totals 12 residues. Germline CDR1 is GTSNPN and CDR2 is SVGIG (reference sequence).

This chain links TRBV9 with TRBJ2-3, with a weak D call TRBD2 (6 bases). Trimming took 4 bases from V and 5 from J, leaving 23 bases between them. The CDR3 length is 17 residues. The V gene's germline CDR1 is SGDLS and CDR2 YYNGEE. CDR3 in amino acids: CASSPESSGVGGDTQYF. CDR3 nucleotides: TGTGCCAGCAGCCCGGAGAGTTCGGGAGTCGGAGGAGATACGCAGTATTTT.

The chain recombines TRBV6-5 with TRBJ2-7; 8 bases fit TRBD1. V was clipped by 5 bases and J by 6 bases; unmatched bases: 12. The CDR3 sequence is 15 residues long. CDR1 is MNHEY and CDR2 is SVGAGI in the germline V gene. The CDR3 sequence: CASSPDRGGPLEQYF. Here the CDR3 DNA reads TGTGCCAGCAGTCCAGACAGGGGAGGTCCCCTCGAGCAGTACTTC.

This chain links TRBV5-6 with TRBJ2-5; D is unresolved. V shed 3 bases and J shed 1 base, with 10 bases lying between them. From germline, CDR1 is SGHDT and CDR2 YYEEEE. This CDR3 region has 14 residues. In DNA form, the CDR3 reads TGTGCCAGCAGCTCCCTGTCAGCCCAAGAGACCCAGTACTTC. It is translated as CASSSLSAQETQYF.

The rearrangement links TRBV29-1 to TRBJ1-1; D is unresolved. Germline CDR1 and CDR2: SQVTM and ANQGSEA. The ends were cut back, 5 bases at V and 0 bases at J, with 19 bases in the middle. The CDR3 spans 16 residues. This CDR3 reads CSVKAGIQIMNTEAFF. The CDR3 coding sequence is TGCAGCGTTAAGGCGGGGATCCAGATCATGAACACTGAAGCTTTCTTT.

The CDR3 is CSVVGTEYSSYEQYF. CDR3 bases: TGCAGCGTTGTAGGGACAGAATATAGCTCCTACGAGCAGTACTTC. The chain is built from TRBV29-1 and TRBJ2-7, with 7 bases aligning to TRBD1. This CDR3 comprises 15 residues. Trimming cost V 4 bases and J 0 bases; bases outside gene matches: 9. Germline CDR1 is SQVTM and CDR2 is ANQGSEA.

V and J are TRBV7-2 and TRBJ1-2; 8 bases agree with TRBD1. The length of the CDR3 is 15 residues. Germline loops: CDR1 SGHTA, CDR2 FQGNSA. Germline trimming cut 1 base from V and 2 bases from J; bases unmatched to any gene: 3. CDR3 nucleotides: TGTGCCAGCAGCTTAGGACAGGGGTGGAACTATGGCTACACCTTC. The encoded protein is CASSLGQGWNYGYTF.

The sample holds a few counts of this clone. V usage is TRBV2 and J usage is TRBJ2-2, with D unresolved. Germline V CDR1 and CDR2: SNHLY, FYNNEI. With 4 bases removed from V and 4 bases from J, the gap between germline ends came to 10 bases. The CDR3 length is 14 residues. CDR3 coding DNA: TGTGCCAGCAGTGGACTTCTCCCCACCGGGGAGCTGTTTTTT. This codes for CASSGLLPTGELFF.

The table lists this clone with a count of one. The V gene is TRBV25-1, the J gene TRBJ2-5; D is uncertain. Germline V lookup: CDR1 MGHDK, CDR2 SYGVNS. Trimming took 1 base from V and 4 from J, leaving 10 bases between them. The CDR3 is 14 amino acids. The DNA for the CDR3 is TGTGCCAGCAGTGAATTTGAGGTTGGAGAGACCCAGTACTTC. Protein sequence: CASSEFEVGETQYF.

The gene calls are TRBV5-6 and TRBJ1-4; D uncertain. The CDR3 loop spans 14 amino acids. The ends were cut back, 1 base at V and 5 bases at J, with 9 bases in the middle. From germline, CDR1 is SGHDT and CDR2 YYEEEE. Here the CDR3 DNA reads TGTGCCAGCAGCTTGAGCCAGCGGAATGAAAAACTGTTTTTT. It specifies CASSLSQRNEKLFF.

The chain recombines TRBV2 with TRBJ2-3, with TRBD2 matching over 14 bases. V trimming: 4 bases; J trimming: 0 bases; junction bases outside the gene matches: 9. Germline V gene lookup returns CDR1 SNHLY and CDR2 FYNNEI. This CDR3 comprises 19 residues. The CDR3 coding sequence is TGTGCCAGCAGTGGCCAGACTAGCGGGAGGGCCGCGAGCACAGATACGCAGTATTTT. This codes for CASSGQTSGRAASTDTQYF. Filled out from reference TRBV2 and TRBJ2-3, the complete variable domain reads EPEVTQTPSHQVTQMGQEVILRCVPISNHLYFYWYRQILGQKVEFLVSFYNNEISEKSEIFDDQFSVERPDGSNFTLKIRSTKLEDSAMYFCASSGQTSGRAASTDTQYFGPGTRLTVL.

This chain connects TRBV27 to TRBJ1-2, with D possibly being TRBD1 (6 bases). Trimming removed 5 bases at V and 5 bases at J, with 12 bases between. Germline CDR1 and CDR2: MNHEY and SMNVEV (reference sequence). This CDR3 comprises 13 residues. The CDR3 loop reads CASSIGGGYGYTF. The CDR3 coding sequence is TGTGCCAGCAGTATAGGGGGTGGATATGGCTACACCTTC.